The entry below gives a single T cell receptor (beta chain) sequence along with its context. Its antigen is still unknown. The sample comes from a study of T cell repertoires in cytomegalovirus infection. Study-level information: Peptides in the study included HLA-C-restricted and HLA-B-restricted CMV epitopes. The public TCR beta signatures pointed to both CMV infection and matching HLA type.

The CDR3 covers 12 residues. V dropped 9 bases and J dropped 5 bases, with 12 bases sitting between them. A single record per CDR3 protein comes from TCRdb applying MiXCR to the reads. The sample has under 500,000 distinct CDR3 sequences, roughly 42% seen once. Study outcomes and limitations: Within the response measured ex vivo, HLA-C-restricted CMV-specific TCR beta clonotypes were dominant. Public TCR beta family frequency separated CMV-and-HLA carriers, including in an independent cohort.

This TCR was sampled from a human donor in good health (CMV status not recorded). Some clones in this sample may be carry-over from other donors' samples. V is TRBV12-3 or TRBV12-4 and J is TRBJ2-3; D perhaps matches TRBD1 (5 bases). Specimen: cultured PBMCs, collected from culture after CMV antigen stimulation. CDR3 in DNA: TGTGCCAGTCAGGGTATCGGAGATACGCAGTATTTT. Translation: CASQGIGDTQYF.